This T cell receptor (beta chain) was sequenced for a study of a mutant IDH1 vaccine in newly diagnosed glioma. Between the trimmed V and J ends, which lost 4 bases and 9 bases, there was a span of 16 bases. The CDR3 length is 13 residues. Germline values: CDR1 LGHNA, CDR2 YNFKEQ. The time point is: week 47, end of study. In every dose of vaccine, 300 ug of mutant IDH1 20-mer peptide was given alongside topical imiquimod. A note on this clone: The antigen remains unidentified.

Clones were read by immunoSEQ multiplex PCR, and TCRdb kept only the in-frame ones, dropping some. Among tens of thousands of clones, less than 75% were seen once, and the ten largest hold 4% to 6%. The sequencing here drew on peripheral blood mononuclear cells (PBMCs), taken from a glioma patient whose treatment included an IDH1 peptide vaccine. V usage is TRBV4-2 and J usage is TRBJ2-7; D possibly uses TRBD1 or TRBD2 (5 bases each). The sequence was obtained from a man aged 35-49 years with glioma. Some clones in this sample may be carry-over from other donors' samples. The CDR3 DNA sequence: TGTGCCAGCAGCCCGGGGACCTCTTTTTGGCAGTACTTC. Residues: CASSPGTSFWQYF.